Sequencing of this TCR beta chain was carried out in a study of CD8 T cells in Susac syndrome. J lost 6 bases, V lost 4 bases, and 10 bases had no gene match. Germline V gene sequence: CDR1 SGHDT, CDR2 YYEEEE. This CDR3 spans 17 amino acids. CD8+ and CD4+ T cells were negatively isolated; TEMRA cells were FACS-enriched. It was with random hexamers that roughly 0.5 to 1 ug RNA was reverse transcribed. TCRdb analysed the immunoSEQ multiplex PCR reads with MiXCR anew, one entry per CDR3 protein. The sample consists of about 130,000 distinct CDR3 sequences, 95% of them appearing once. The sequenced sample consisted of CD8+ T cells from PBMCs. This chain links TRBV5-6 with TRBJ2-1; 13 bases map to TRBD2. The TCR was taken from a human donor with Susac syndrome. The CDR3 sequence is CASSPGLAGVLGNEQFF. CDR3 coding DNA: TGTGCCAGCAGCCCTGGACTAGCGGGAGTATTAGGCAATGAGCAGTTCTTC.